The clone carrying this T cell receptor (beta chain) was found many times. The data originate from a study of T-cell reconstitution after alpha-beta-depleted transplantation in children. TCRbeta library construction was performed incorporating unique molecular identifiers. TCRdb analysed the PCR reads with MiXCR anew, one entry per CDR3 protein. The sample holds 70,000 or so distinct CDR3 sequences, 9.5% to 13% seen once. The clonotype originates from a boy aged 10-17 years with acute myeloid leukemia, due to receive a stem cell transplant. The specimen comprised PBMCs, sampled before TCRalphabeta/CD19-depleted stem cell transplant.

CDR3 DNA sequence: TGTGCCAGCAGCTTGACTAGCGGGGGTACGAACACCGGGGAGCTGTTTTTT. This translates into CASSLTSGGTNTGELFF. The chain couples TRBV11-2 to TRBJ2-2; TRBD2 aligns across 12 bases. Germline trimming cut 3 bases from V and 0 bases from J; bases unmatched to any gene: 2. This CDR3 has 17 amino acids. In germline, CDR1 is SGHAT, CDR2 FQNNGV.